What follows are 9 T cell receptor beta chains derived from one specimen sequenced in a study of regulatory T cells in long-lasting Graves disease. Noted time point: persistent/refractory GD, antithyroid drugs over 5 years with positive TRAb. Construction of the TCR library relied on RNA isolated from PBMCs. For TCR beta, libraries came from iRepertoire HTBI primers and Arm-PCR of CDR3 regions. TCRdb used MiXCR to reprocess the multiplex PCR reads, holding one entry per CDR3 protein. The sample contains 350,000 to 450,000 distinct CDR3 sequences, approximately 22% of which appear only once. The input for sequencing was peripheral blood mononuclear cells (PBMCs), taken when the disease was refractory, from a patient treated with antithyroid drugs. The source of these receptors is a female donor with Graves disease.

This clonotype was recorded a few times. The CDR3 nucleotides read TGTGCCAGCAGCGTCCAAGGGGACAGTCCCTACGAGCAGTACTTC. It specifies CASSVQGDSPYEQYF. The rearrangement uses TRBV9 and TRBJ2-7, with 7 nucleotides matching TRBD1. Germline trimming cut 2 bases from V and 2 bases from J; bases unmatched to any gene: 7. This CDR3 has 15 amino acids. Germline CDR1 reads SGDLS; CDR2 reads YYNGEE.

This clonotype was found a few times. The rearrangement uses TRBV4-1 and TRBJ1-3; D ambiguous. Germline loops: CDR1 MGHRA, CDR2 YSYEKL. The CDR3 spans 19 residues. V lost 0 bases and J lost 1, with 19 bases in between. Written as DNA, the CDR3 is TGCGCCAGCAGCCAAGATCCGGCGGGAGTGACGGTTTCTGGAAACACCATATATTTT. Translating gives CASSQDPAGVTVSGNTIYF.

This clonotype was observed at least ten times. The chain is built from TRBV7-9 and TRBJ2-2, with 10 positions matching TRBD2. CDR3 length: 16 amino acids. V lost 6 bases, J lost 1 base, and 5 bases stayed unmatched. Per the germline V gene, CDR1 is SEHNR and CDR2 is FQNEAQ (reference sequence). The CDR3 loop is CASSSRTSGNTGELFF. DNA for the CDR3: TGTGCCAGCAGTTCTCGGACTAGCGGGAACACCGGGGAGCTGTTTTTT.

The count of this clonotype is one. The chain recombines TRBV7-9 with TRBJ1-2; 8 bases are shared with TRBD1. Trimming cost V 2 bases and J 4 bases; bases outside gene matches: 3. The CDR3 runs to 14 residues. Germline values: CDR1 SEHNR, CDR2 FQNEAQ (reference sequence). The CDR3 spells CASSLPGGLYGYTF. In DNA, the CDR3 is TGTGCCAGCAGCTTACCAGGGGGCCTCTATGGCTACACCTTC.

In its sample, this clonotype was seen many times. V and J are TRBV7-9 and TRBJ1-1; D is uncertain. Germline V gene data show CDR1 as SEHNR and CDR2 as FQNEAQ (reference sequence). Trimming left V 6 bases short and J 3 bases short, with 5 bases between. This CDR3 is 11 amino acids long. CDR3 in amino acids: CASSLDTEAFF. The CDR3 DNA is TGTGCCAGCAGTTTGGACACTGAAGCTTTCTTT. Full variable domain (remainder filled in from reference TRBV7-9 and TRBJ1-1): DTGVSQNPRHKITKRGQNVTFRCDPISEHNRLYWYRQTLGQGPEFLTYFQNEAQLEKSRLLSDRFSAERPKGSFSTLEIQRTEQGDSAMYLCASSLDTEAFFGQGTRLTVV.

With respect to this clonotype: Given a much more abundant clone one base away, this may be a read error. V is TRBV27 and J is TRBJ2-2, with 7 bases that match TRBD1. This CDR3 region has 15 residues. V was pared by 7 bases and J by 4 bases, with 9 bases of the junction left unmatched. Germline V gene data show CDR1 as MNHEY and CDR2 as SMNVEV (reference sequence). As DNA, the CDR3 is TGTGCCAGCAATGTCGTACAGGGGAGCACCGGGGAGCTGTTTTTT. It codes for CASNVVQGSTGELFF.

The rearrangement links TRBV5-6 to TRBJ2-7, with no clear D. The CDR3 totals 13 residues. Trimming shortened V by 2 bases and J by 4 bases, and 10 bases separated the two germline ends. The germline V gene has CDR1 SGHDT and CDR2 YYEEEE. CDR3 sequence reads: CASSFLGVYEQYF. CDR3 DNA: TGTGCCAGCAGCTTTCTGGGCGTGTACGAGCAGTACTTC.

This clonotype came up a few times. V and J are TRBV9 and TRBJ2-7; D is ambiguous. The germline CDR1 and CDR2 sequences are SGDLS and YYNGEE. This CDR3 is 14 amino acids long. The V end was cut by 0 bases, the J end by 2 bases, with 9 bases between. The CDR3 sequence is CASSVAGKAYEQYF. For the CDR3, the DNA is TGTGCCAGCAGCGTAGCCGGCAAAGCCTACGAGCAGTACTTC.

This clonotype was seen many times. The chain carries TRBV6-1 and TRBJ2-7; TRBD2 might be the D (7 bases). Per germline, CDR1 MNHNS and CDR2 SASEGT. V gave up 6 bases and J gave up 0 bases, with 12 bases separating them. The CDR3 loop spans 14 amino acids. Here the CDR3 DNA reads TGTGCCAGCAGAAGCGGGACAACCTCCTACGAGCAGTACTTC. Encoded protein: CASRSGTTSYEQYF.